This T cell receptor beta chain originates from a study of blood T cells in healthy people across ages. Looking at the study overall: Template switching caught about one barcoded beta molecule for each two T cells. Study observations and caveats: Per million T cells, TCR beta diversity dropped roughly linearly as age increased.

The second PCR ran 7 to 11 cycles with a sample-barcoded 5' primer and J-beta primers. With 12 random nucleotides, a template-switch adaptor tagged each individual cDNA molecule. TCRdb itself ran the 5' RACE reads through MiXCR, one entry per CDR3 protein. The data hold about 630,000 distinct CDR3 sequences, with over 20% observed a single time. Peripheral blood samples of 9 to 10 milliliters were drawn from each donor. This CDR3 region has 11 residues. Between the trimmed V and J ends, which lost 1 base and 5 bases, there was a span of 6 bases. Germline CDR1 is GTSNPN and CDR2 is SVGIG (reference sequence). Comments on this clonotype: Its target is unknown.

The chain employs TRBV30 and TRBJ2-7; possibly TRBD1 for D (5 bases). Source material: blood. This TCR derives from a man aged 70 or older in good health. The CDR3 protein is CAWSDRNEQYF. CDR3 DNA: TGTGCCTGGAGTGACAGGAACGAGCAGTACTTC. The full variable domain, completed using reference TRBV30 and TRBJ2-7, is SQTIHQWPATLVQPVGSPLSLECTVEGTSNPNLYWYRQAAGRGLQLLFYSVGIGQISSEVPQNLSASRPQDRQFILSSKKLLLSDSGFYLCAWSDRNEQYFGPGTRLTVT.